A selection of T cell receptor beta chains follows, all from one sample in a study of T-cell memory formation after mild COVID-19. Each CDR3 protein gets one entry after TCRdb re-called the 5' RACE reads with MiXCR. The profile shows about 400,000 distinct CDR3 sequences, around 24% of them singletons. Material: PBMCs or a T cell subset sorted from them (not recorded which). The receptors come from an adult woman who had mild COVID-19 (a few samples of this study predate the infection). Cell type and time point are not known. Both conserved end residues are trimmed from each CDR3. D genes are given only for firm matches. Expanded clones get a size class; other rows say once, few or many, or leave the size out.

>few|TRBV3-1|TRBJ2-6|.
ASSQQGSGANVLT
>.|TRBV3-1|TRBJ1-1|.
ASSQDKYTEAF
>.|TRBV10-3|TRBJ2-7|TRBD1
AISGEPGQGFGEQY
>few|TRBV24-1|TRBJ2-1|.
ATSDFSTRAADEQF
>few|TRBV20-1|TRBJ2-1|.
SARPGSGANEQF
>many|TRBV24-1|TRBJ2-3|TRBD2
ATSDSTSGLAGGTDTQY
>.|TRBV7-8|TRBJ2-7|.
ASSPGGRYEQY
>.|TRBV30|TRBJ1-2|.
AWSMGSYGYT
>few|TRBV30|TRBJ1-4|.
AWSIGEKLF
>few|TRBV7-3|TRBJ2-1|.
ASSLGGDSYNEQF
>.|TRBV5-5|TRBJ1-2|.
ASSPEAAPYYGYT
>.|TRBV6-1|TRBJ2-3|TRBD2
ASGGTSGRDHTDTQY
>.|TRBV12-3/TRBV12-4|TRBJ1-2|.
ASSLREGTYGYT
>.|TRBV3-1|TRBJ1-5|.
ASSPGGTSQPQH
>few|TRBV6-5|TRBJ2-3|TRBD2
ASSSRTSGSSTDTQY
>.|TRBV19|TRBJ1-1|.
ASSIDPGANTEAF
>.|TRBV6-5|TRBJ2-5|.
ASRPKRGGAETQY
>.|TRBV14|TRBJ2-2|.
ASSQDMRALTGELF
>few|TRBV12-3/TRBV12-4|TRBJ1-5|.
ASSRQLDQPQH
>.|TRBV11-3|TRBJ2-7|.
ASSLTRYSYEQY
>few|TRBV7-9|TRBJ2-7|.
ASSLAGDLYEQY
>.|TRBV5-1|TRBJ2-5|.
ASSFGRAGETQY
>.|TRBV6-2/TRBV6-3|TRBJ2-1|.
ASTDLDEQF
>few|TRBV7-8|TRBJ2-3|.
ASTSGGLFQGPTDTQY
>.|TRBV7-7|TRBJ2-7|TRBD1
ASSSRDRAHEQY
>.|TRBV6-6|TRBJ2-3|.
ASSYNPPLSADTQY
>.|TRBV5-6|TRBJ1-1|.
ASRIRAVSTEAF
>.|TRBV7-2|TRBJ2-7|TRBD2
ASSQPLGLAVSYEQY
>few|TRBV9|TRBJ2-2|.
ASSALIGELF
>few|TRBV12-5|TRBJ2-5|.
ASGLLFGRDQETQY
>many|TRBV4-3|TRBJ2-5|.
ASSQDRGTQY
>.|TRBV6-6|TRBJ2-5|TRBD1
ASSALRDRAQKNQETQY
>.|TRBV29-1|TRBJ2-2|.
SVGEFDGELF
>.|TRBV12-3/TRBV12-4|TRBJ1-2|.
ASSRSEGTNYGYT
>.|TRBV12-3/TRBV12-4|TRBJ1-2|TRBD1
ATGTGGIYGYT
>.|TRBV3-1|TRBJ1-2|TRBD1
ASSHRGLDGYT
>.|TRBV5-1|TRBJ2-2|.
ASSLGRGAVLTGELF
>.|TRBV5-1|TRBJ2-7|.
ASSLEAGPTYEQY
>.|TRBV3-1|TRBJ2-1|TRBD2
ASSPGRGGINEQF
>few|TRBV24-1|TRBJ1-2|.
ATSGLSWKGYT
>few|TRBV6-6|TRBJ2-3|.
ASSYSSVIDTQY
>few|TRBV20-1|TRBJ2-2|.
SARDGGLDTGELF
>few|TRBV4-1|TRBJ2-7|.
ASSQRILAVPAYEQY
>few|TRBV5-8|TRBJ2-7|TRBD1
ASSLARWRTGGVYEQY
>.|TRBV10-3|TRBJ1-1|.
AISDLDSSVNTEAF
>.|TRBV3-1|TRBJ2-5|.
ASSQDGAYQETQY
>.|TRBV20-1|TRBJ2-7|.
SARDGQSYEQY
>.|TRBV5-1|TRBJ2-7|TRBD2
ASSSSTTSGGDEQY
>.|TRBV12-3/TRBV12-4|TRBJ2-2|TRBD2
ASSRTSGRVIGELF
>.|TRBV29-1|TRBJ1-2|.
SVVQLYGYT
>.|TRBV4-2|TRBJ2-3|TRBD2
ASSPRLAGGPDTQY